The rows below give T cell receptor beta chains drawn from one sample of a study of hypomethylating agent response in myelodysplastic syndrome. The protocol was immunoSEQ multiplex PCR, while the TCRdb copy is restricted to in-frame clones and leaves out a portion. In the table there are under 6,500 clones, around four fifths of which are singletons. Source: bone marrow, taken before or after starting hypomethylating agent treatment for myelodysplastic syndrome (not recorded which). Every receptor here comes from a human donor with myelodysplastic syndrome. CDR3s include the opening cysteine and the closing phenylalanine or tryptophan. Each record gives: clone size, J gene, D gene, V gene, CDR3 DNA, CDR3 protein. A D gene is named only where the DNA matches it firmly. Clone size is stated in some rows and not others, as once, few, many or a class when expanded.

>-|TRBJ2-3|-|TRBV5-6
TGTGCCAGCAGCTCCATTCGGGACTCTTCAGATACGCAGTATTTT
CASSSIRDSSDTQYF
>-|TRBJ1-2|-|TRBV20-1
TGCAGTGCCGGGGTGGGCTATGGCTACACCTTC
CSAGVGYGYTF
>-|TRBJ2-6|-|TRBV6-5
TGTGCCAGCAGCCGATTACGGTCTGGGGCCAACGTCCTGACTTTC
CASSRLRSGANVLTF
>-|TRBJ2-2|TRBD2|TRBV4-1
TGCGCCAGCAGGGAACGGGGGGTAGGCACCGGGGAGCTGTTTTTT
CASRERGVGTGELFF
>few|TRBJ1-6|TRBD1|TRBV7-9
TGTGCCAGCAGCTCCTGGGACAGGGGGAATTCACCCCTCCACTTT
CASSSWDRGNSPLHF
>-|TRBJ1-3|-|TRBV5-1
TGCGCCAGCAGCCCTTCAGGGAGCTCTGGAAACACCATATATTTT
CASSPSGSSGNTIYF
>once|TRBJ1-1|-|TRBV2
TGTGCCAGCAGTGAAATGGTTAACACTGAAGCTTTCTTT
CASSEMVNTEAFF
>-|TRBJ1-1|TRBD1|TRBV2
TGTGCCAGTCGAAGATCAAGGGGGCCAACTGAAGCTTTCTTT
CASRRSRGPTEAFF
>-|TRBJ1-3|TRBD1|TRBV10-3
TGTGCCATCAGAGATAGCGACAGGGCTGGAAACACCATATATTTT
CAIRDSDRAGNTIYF
>once|TRBJ2-7|-|TRBV20-1
TGCAGTGCCTCGGATCCCTACGAGCAGTACTTC
CSASDPYEQYF
>-|TRBJ2-1|-|TRBV7-9
TGTGCCAGCAGCTCGGAAACGGACCAATCAAGGGCGGGGGAGCAGTTCTTC
CASSSETDQSRAGEQFF
>-|TRBJ2-3|-|TRBV7-6
TGTGCCAGCAGTTCTCGGGCTCCCGGGATGGGGGCAGATACGCAGTATTTT
CASSSRAPGMGADTQYF
>-|TRBJ2-7|TRBD1|TRBV6-6
TGTGCCAGCAGTACGACCCGGACAGGCCAGACCTACGAGCAGTACTTC
CASSTTRTGQTYEQYF
>-|TRBJ2-5|-|TRBV2
TGTGCCAGCATGGGGGGGGCACAAGAGACCCAGTACTTC
CASMGGAQETQYF
>few|TRBJ2-5|-|TRBV6-5
TGTGCCAGCGGGCCCCGGGAGACCCAGTACTTC
CASGPRETQYF
>-|TRBJ2-7|TRBD1|TRBV4-1
TGCGCCAGCAGTAGGGGACAGGGGTCGTACGAGCAGTACTTC
CASSRGQGSYEQYF
>-|TRBJ1-2|-|TRBV19
TGTGCCAGTAGTGGGGCGGGGCCGACTAACTATGGCTACACCTTC
CASSGAGPTNYGYTF
>-|TRBJ2-5|-|TRBV7-9
TGTGCCAGCAAGCCGGGTGTCCAAGAGACCCAGTACTTC
CASKPGVQETQYF
>-|TRBJ1-2|TRBD1|TRBV5-1
TGCGCCAGCAGCTTAGGACAGGGCAGGAGGAACTATGGCTACACCTTC
CASSLGQGRRNYGYTF
>-|TRBJ2-7|-|TRBV6-1
TGTGCCAGCAGTGAAGGGCACAGGGAATACGAGCAGTACTTC
CASSEGHREYEQYF
>few|TRBJ2-3|-|TRBV7-4
TGTGCCAGCAGCTCGGACTATCCCCACTACACAGATACGCAGTATTTT
CASSSDYPHYTDTQYF
>-|TRBJ2-1|-|TRBV9
TGTGCCAGCAGCTACGACCCACAACCGAACAATGAGCAGTTCTTC
CASSYDPQPNNEQFF
>-|TRBJ2-3|-|TRBV2
TGTGCCAGCACGTCCCTCAGCACTACAGATACGCAGTATTTT
CASTSLSTTDTQYF
>-|TRBJ1-5|TRBD1|TRBV7-2
TGTGCCAGCAGCTTACAGGGGGTTAGCAATCAGCCCCAGCATTTT
CASSLQGVSNQPQHF
>-|TRBJ1-2|TRBD1|TRBV7-9
TGTGCCAGCAGCCACGGCCCAGGGCAGGGGGCAACTGGCTACACCTTC
CASSHGPGQGATGYTF
>-|TRBJ1-4|-|TRBV5-4
TGTGCCAGCAGCTCGGACCGGTCGGGAAAACTGTTTTTT
CASSSDRSGKLFF
>-|TRBJ2-1|-|TRBV29-1
TGCAGCGTTGAAAGTCGGGGTATCTACAATGAGCAGTTCTTC
CSVESRGIYNEQFF
>few|TRBJ2-7|-|TRBV18
TGTGCCAGCTCACCCTTGACAGACTACGAGCAGTACTTC
CASSPLTDYEQYF
>once|TRBJ2-7|-|TRBV5-6
TGTGCCAGCAGCGGATACTCCTACGAGCAGTACTTC
CASSGYSYEQYF
>-|TRBJ1-1|TRBD1|TRBV27
TGTGCCAGCAGTTCCCGACCGACAGGGGGCACTGAAGCTTTCTTT
CASSSRPTGGTEAFF
>-|TRBJ2-7|TRBD1|TRBV6-4
TGTGCCAGCAACCTGGGACAGGGGATTACCTACGAGCAGTACTTC
CASNLGQGITYEQYF
>-|TRBJ2-7|TRBD1|TRBV19
TGTGCCAGTAGTCTCGGGACAGGGAGCGAGCAGTACTTC
CASSLGTGSEQYF
>-|TRBJ1-4|-|TRBV28
TGTGCCAGCAGTTTATTGGACAAGAATGAAAAACTGTTTTTT
CASSLLDKNEKLFF
>-|TRBJ1-2|TRBD1|TRBV9
TGTGCCAGCAGCTCCCGGACAGGGCTTTTTGGCTACACCTTC
CASSSRTGLFGYTF
>large|TRBJ2-5|TRBD1|TRBV13
TGTGCCAGCAGCTTGGCTGGGACAGGGGGCGCGAGAGGAGAGACCCAGTACTTC
CASSLAGTGGARGETQYF
>-|TRBJ2-7|-|TRBV7-9
TGTGCCAGCAGCCCGCCTGAATCCCCAGACGACGAGCAGTACTTC
CASSPPESPDDEQYF
>-|TRBJ1-1|TRBD1|TRBV30
TGTGCCTGGAGTGTACTAAACAGGGGGAATACTGAAGCTTTCTTT
CAWSVLNRGNTEAFF
>-|TRBJ2-7|-|TRBV30
TGTGCCTGCCTTCTTGGGGCGGAGCAGTACTTC
CACLLGAEQYF
>-|TRBJ2-7|TRBD1|TRBV7-8
TGTGCCAGCAGCAACAGGGGAGCCTACGAGCAGTACTTC
CASSNRGAYEQYF
>-|TRBJ2-6|-|TRBV2
TGTGCCAGCAGTGGGGGGGCCAACGTCCTGACTTTC
CASSGGANVLTF
>-|TRBJ1-1|TRBD1|TRBV6-1
TGTGCCAGCAGTGGACAGGGCAGCATTGAAGCTTTCTTT
CASSGQGSIEAFF
>-|TRBJ1-1|-|TRBV6-5
TGTGCCAGCAGTTACACCCGAGGGGTCGAAGCTTTCTTT
CASSYTRGVEAFF
>-|TRBJ1-3|TRBD1|TRBV5-1
TGCGCCAGCAGCTTGGAAAACGCAGGGGGTGGAAACACCATATATTTT
CASSLENAGGGNTIYF
>-|TRBJ1-5|-|TRBV28
TGTGCCAGCAGCCCCCTTGGGAGGCAGCCCCAGCATTTT
CASSPLGRQPQHF
>-|TRBJ1-1|-|TRBV30
TGTGCCTGGAGGACCGACTACACTGAAGCTTTCTTT
CAWRTDYTEAFF
>-|TRBJ1-4|TRBD1|TRBV19
TGTGCCAGTAGGGGACAGTTTAATGAAAAACTGTTTTTT
CASRGQFNEKLFF
>-|TRBJ2-7|-|TRBV5-4
TGTGCCAGCAGCTTGGGAACGGAGGGGGGCTACGAGCAGTACTTC
CASSLGTEGGYEQYF